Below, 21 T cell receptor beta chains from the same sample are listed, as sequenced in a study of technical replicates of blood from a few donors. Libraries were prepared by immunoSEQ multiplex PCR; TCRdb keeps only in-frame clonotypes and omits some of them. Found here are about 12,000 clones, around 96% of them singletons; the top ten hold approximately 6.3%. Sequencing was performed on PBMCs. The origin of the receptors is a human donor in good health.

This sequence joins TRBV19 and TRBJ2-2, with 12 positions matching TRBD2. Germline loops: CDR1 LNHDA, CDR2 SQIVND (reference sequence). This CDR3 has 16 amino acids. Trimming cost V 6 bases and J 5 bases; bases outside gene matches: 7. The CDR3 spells CASSGLAGTGTGELFF. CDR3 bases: TGTGCCAGTAGCGGACTAGCGGGGACAGGGACCGGGGAGCTGTTTTTT.

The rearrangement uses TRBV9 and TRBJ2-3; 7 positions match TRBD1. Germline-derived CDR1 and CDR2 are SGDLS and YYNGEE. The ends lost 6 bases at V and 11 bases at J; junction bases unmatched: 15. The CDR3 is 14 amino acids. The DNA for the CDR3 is TGTGCCAGCACCACACGATGGGAAGGGGGCATGCAGTATTTT. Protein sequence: CASTTRWEGGMQYF.

CDR3 residues: CASNRETSGHNEQFF. The CDR3 DNA reads TGTGCCAGCAATCGTGAGACTAGCGGACACAATGAGCAGTTCTTC. This chain joins TRBV6-5 and TRBJ2-1; 9 bases are a match to TRBD2. The V gene end was trimmed by 7 bases and the J gene end by 5 bases; junction bases not matched to a gene: 9. The CDR3 sequence is 15 residues long. Germline CDR1 and CDR2: MNHEY and SVGAGI.

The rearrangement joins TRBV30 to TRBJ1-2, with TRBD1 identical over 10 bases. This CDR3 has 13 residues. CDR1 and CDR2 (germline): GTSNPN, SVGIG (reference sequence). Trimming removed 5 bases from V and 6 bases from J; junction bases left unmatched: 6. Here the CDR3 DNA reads TGTGCCTGGGAGGGACAGGGGCCAGATGGCTACACCTTC. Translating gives CAWEGQGPDGYTF.

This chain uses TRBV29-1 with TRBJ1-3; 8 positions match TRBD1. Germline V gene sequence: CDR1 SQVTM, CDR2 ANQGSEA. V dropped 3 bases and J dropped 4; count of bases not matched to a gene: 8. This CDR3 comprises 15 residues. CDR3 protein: CSVEGQGAGGNTIYF. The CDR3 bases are TGCAGCGTTGAGGGCCAGGGGGCTGGAGGAAACACCATATATTTT.

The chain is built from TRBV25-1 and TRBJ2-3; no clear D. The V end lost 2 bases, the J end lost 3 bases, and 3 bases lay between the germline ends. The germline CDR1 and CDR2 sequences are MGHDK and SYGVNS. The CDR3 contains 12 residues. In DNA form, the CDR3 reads TGTGCCAGCAGTGAAGTAACAGATACGCAGTATTTT. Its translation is CASSEVTDTQYF.

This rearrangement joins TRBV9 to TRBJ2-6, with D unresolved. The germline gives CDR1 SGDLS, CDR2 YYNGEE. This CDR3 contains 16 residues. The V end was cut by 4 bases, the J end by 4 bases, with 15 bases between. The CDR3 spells CASSRDDTAGANVLTF. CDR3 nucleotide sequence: TGTGCCAGCAGCCGAGACGACACAGCCGGGGCCAACGTCCTGACTTTC.

In DNA, the CDR3 is TGCGCCAGCAGTGTCGGCGGGAGGGCCGCCGGGGAGCTGTTTTTT. Protein sequence: CASSVGGRAAGELFF. V gene TRBV10-1 combines with J gene TRBJ2-2, with 9 nucleotides matching TRBD2. The CDR3 has 15 residues. The germline V gene has CDR1 WNHNN and CDR2 SYGVQD (reference sequence). Trimming cost V 4 bases and J 6 bases; bases outside gene matches: 6.

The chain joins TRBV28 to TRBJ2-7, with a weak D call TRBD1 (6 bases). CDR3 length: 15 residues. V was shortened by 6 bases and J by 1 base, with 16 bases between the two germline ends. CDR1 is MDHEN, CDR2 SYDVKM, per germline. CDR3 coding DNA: TGTGCCAGCAGGTTGAGCCCGGGACAATCCTACGAGCAGTACTTC. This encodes CASRLSPGQSYEQYF. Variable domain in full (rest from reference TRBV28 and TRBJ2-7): DVKVTQSSRYLVKRTGEKVFLECVQDMDHENMFWYRQDPGLGLRLIYFSYDVKMKEKGDIPEGYSVSREKKERFSLILESASTNQTSMYLCASRLSPGQSYEQYFGPGTRLTVT.

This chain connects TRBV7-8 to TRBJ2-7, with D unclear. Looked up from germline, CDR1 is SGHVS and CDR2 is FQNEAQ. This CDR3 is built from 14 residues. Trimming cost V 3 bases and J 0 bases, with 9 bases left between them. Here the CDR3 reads CASSFGPSSYEQYF. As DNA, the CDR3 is TGTGCCAGCAGCTTTGGTCCCAGCTCCTACGAGCAGTACTTC.

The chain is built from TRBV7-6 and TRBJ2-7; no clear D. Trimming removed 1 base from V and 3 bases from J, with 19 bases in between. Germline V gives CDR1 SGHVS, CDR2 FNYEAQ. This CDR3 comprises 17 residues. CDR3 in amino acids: CASSLGSLDNGLYEQYF. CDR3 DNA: TGTGCCAGCAGCTTAGGGTCCTTAGATAACGGTCTCTACGAGCAGTACTTC.

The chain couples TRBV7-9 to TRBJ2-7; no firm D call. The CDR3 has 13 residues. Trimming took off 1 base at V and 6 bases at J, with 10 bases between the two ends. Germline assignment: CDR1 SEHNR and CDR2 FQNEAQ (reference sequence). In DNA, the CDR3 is TGTGCCAGCAGCTTAGAGTCGATGGCCGAGCAGTACTTC. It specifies CASSLESMAEQYF.

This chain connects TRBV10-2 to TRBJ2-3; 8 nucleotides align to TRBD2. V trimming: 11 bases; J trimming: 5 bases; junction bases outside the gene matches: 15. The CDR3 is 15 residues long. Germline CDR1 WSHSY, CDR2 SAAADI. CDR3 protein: CACRQSAGGEDTQYF. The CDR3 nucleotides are TGCGCCTGCCGCCAATCGGCGGGAGGTGAAGATACGCAGTATTTT.

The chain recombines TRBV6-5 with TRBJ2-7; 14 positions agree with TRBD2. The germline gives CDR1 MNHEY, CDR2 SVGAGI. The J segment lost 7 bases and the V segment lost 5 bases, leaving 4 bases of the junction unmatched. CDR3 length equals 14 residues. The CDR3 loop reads CASSPGLAGVEQYF. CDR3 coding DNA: TGTGCCAGCAGTCCGGGACTAGCGGGAGTTGAGCAGTACTTC.

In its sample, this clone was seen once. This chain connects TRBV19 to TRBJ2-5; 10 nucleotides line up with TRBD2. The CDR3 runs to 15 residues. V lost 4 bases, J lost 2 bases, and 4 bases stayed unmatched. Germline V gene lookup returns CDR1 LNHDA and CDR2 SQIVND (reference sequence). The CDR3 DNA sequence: TGTGCCAGTAGTAATTTAGCGGGAGGTCAAGAGACCCAGTACTTC. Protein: CASSNLAGGQETQYF.

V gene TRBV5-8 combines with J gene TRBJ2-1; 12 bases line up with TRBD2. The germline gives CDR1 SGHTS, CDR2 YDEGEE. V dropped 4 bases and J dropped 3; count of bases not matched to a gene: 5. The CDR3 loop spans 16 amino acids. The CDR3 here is CASSPGLAGLYNEQFF. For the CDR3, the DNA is TGTGCCAGCAGCCCAGGACTAGCGGGACTCTACAATGAGCAGTTCTTC. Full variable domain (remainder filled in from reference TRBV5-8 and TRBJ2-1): EAGVTQSPTHLIKTRGQQATLRCSPISGHTSVYWYQQALGLGLQFLLWYDEGEERNRGNFPPRFSGRQFPNYSSELNVNALELEDSALYLCASSPGLAGLYNEQFFGPGTRLTVL.

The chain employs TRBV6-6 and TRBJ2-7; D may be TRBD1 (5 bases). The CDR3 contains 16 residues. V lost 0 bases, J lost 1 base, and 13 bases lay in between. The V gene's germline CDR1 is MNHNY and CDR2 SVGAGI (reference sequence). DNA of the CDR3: TGTGCCAGCAGTTACTCTATCCTCCGACAGTCCTACGAGCAGTACTTC. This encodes CASSYSILRQSYEQYF.

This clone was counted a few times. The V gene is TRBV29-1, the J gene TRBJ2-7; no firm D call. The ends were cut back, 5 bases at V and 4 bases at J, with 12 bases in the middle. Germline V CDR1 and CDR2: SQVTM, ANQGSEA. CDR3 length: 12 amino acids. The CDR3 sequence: CSVTLPGYEQYF. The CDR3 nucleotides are TGCAGCGTTACCCTTCCGGGTTACGAGCAGTACTTC.

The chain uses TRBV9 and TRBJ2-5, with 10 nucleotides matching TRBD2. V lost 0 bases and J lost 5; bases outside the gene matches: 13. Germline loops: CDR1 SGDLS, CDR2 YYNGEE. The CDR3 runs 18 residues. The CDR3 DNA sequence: TGTGCCAGCAGCGTAGGGAGGCGGCTAGCGGGAGAGGGGGAGACCCAGTACTTC. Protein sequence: CASSVGRRLAGEGETQYF.

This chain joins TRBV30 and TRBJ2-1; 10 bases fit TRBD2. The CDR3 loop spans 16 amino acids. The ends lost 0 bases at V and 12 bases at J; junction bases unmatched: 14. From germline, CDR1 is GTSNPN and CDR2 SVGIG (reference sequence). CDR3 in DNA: TGTGCCTGGAGTGTACATAGGACTAGCGGACCGCAGTGGCAGTTCTTC. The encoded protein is CAWSVHRTSGPQWQFF.

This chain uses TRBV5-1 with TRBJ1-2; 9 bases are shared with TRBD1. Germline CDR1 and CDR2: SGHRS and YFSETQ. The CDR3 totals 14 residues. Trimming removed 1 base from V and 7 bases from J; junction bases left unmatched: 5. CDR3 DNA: TGCGCCAGCAGCTTGATGGGACAGGGAGTTGGCTACACCTTC. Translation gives CASSLMGQGVGYTF.